This TCR beta chain was identified in a study of beta chain features in type 1 diabetes. The whole isolated RNA underwent reverse transcription, so sequencing captured expressed TCRB transcripts. The method was immunoSEQ multiplex PCR; TCRdb's version includes in-frame clones alone and lacks a portion of them. Of 240,000 or so clones listed, over 11% are singletons. Isolation of CD4+ naive, central memory, regulatory and stem cell-like memory cells was achieved by sorting via CD45RO/CCR7/CD25/CD127/CD95/CD27. This clone was picked up a small number of times. No antigen is known for it. Regarding the study as a whole: Sampled from patients, naive, central memory and Treg TCRB repertoires appeared more similar than those sampled from healthy donors. PCR might favor shorter templates, equally in patients and controls. TCRB CDR3s from Type 1 diabetes patients were moderately but significantly shorter in all four CD4+ subsets.

The clonotype was recovered from a man aged 25 to 40 with type 1 diabetes. The sample taken for sequencing was naive CD4+ T cells from blood.

This chain's CDR3 is CASSPVGTGYYGYTF. The CDR3 DNA is TGTGCCAGCTCACCGGTAGGGACAGGATACTATGGCTACACCTTC. The gene calls are TRBV18 and TRBJ1-2; 8 bases align to TRBD1. The CDR3 sequence is 15 residues long. Losses at the gene ends were 3 bases for V and 3 bases for J; bases not matched to a gene: 6. Germline V lookup: CDR1 KGHSH, CDR2 LQKENI. The whole variable domain, remainder taken from reference TRBV18 and TRBJ1-2, is NAGVMQNPRHLVRRRGQEARLRCSPMKGHSHVYWYRQLPEEGLKFMVYLQKENIIDESGMPKERFSAEFPKEGPSILRIQQVVRGDSAAYFCASSPVGTGYYGYTFGSGTRLTVV.